This T cell receptor beta chain is drawn from a study of shared T cell receptors in the human thymus. Sequenced by immunoSEQ multiplex PCR; TCRdb stores in-frame clones only, minus some. This sample yields about 660,000 clones, of which over 75% are seen a single time; approximately 0.01% belongs to the top ten. The CDR3 loop spans 18 amino acids. CDR1 and CDR2 from the germline V gene are SGHTA and FQGNSA. V lost 1 base, J lost 0 bases, and 7 bases stayed unmatched. The same specimen was also included in a second study, on human thymus T cells.

The TCR sequence derives from a boy in the first two years of life with a congenital heart defect. The chain employs TRBV7-2 and TRBJ2-1, with 9 bases identical to TRBD2. What was sequenced was thymocytes. This chain's CDR3 is CASSLVSGLALSYNEQFF. As DNA, the CDR3 is TGTGCCAGCAGCTTAGTTTCGGGACTAGCCCTCTCCTACAATGAGCAGTTCTTC.